These T cell receptor beta chains were read from a single sample in a study of chemoradiotherapy in HPV16-positive cancers. Profiled with immunoSEQ multiplex PCR; TCRdb holds only in-frame clones, not every one. The sample has around 1,500 clones; approximately 74% are singletons. Specimen: tumor tissue, collected from a patient who underwent chemoradiotherapy. The receptor source for this set is a human donor with HPV-associated anogenital cancer. Each CDR3 is given with its conserved first and last residue. The D gene is left open where the match is weak. Clone size is shown for a subset of rows, as once, few, many or a class of expanded clone.

j_call clone_size v_call d_call cdr3_aa cdr3_nt
TRBJ2-3 NA TRBV13 NA CASSPDSTDTQYF TGTGCCAGCAGCCCGGATAGTACAGATACGCAGTATTTT
TRBJ2-5 NA TRBV27 TRBD2 CASGLAGQETQYF TGTGCCAGCGGACTAGCGGGACAGGAGACCCAGTACTTC
TRBJ2-1 NA TRBV23-1 NA CASRWHSEQFF TGCGCCAGCAGATGGCATAGTGAGCAGTTCTTC
TRBJ2-3 NA TRBV28 NA CASSLTGVTDTQYF TGTGCCAGCAGTTTAACGGGGGTCACAGATACGCAGTATTTT
TRBJ2-5 NA TRBV5-5 NA CASSLDPPTKETQYF TGTGCCAGCAGCTTGGATCCACCAACAAAAGAGACCCAGTACTTC
TRBJ2-3 NA TRBV7-9 NA CASSLFTPDTQYF TGTGCCAGCAGCTTATTTACCCCAGATACGCAGTATTTT
TRBJ2-7 NA TRBV25-1 NA CASSEGHKGMEQYF TGTGCCAGCAGTGAGGGACATAAGGGAATGGAGCAGTACTTC
TRBJ1-2 NA TRBV28 TRBD1 CASSLTGVGYTF TGTGCCAGCAGTTTGACAGGGGTTGGCTACACCTTC
TRBJ1-5 NA TRBV27 NA CASSFKANQPQHF TGTGCCAGCAGTTTTAAGGCCAATCAGCCCCAGCATTTT
TRBJ1-1 NA TRBV7-8 NA CASSLTSMNTEAFF TGTGCCAGCAGCTTAACATCGATGAACACTGAAGCTTTCTTT
TRBJ2-5 NA TRBV30 NA CAWSTSLETQYF TGTGCCTGGAGTACTAGTCTGGAGACCCAGTACTTC
TRBJ2-3 few TRBV15 NA CATSRDLMGAGDTQYF TGTGCCACCAGCAGAGATTTGATGGGGGCTGGAGATACGCAGTATTTT
TRBJ1-6 NA TRBV27 TRBD1 CASSIQGAGSPLHF TGTGCCAGCAGCATCCAGGGGGCTGGGTCACCCCTCCACTTT
TRBJ2-1 NA TRBV2 TRBD2 CASSGTSVSSYNEQFF TGTGCCAGCAGCGGAACTAGCGTTAGCTCCTACAATGAGCAGTTCTTC
TRBJ2-1 NA TRBV5-6 TRBD2 CASSPGLAGAGNEQFF TGTGCCAGCAGCCCGGGACTAGCGGGGGCCGGGAATGAGCAGTTCTTC
TRBJ1-1 NA TRBV9 TRBD1 CASSHQKGTGGTEAFF TGTGCCAGCAGCCACCAAAAGGGGACAGGGGGCACTGAAGCTTTCTTT
TRBJ1-4 few TRBV7-9 NA CASSLGQGRGANEKLFF TGTGCCAGCAGCTTAGGTCAGGGTCGGGGAGCTAATGAAAAACTGTTTTTT
TRBJ2-1 NA TRBV5-4 NA CASSYRDYNEQFF TGTGCCAGCAGCTACCGGGACTACAATGAGCAGTTCTTC
TRBJ2-7 NA TRBV19 NA CASSPRPYEQYF TGTGCCAGTAGTCCTAGGCCCTACGAGCAGTACTTC
TRBJ2-6 NA TRBV5-6 NA CASSLGQVSGANVLTF TGTGCCAGCAGCTTGGGACAGGTCTCTGGGGCCAACGTCCTGACTTTC
TRBJ2-7 NA TRBV6-5 NA CASSYWQGREQYF TGTGCCAGCAGTTACTGGCAGGGGAGAGAGCAGTACTTC
TRBJ2-1 once TRBV18 NA CASSPPGLGRNEQFF TGTGCCAGCTCACCACCGGGACTGGGGCGCAATGAGCAGTTCTTC
TRBJ1-4 NA TRBV11-2 NA CASRGQGVFEKLFF TGTGCCAGCCGCGGGCAGGGTGTTTTTGAAAAACTGTTTTTT
TRBJ1-1 few TRBV27 NA CASSQYVTEAFF TGTGCCAGCAGTCAATACGTTACTGAAGCTTTCTTT
TRBJ1-1 NA TRBV29-1 NA CSADGRSQNTEAFF TGCAGCGCAGATGGGAGATCGCAGAACACTGAAGCTTTCTTT
TRBJ1-1 NA TRBV11-3 NA CASSLRGSGTEAFF TGTGCCAGCAGCTTACGAGGGTCGGGCACTGAAGCTTTCTTT
TRBJ2-7 few TRBV7-9 TRBD2 CASSPQAGMGEQYF TGTGCCAGCAGCCCCCAAGCGGGAATGGGTGAGCAGTACTTC
TRBJ2-3 NA TRBV28 NA CASSTDTQYF TGTGCCAGCAGCACAGATACGCAGTATTTT
TRBJ1-1 few TRBV18 NA CASSQQGLNTEAFF TGTGCCAGCTCACAACAGGGATTGAACACTGAAGCTTTCTTT
TRBJ1-5 NA TRBV4-1 NA CASSQLVGGQPQHF TGCGCCAGCAGCCAATTGGTGGGGGGGCAGCCCCAGCATTTT
TRBJ1-4 NA TRBV28 NA CASSFHTTGEKLFF TGTGCCAGCAGTTTCCACACCACAGGGGAAAAACTGTTTTTT
TRBJ1-1 NA TRBV5-5 NA CASSALTASGTEAFF TGTGCCAGCAGCGCCTTGACAGCGTCCGGCACTGAAGCTTTCTTT
TRBJ1-3 NA TRBV5-1 TRBD1 CASSSGTGGSGNTIYF TGCGCCAGCAGCTCCGGGACAGGGGGCAGCGGAAACACCATATATTTT
TRBJ1-1 NA TRBV5-1 TRBD1 CASSPGQLLGKAFF TGCGCCAGTAGTCCGGGACAGTTGCTTGGGAAAGCTTTCTTT
TRBJ1-2 NA TRBV10-3 NA CAISGGDGYTF TGTGCCATATCCGGGGGAGATGGCTACACCTTC
TRBJ2-3 NA TRBV9 TRBD2 CASSPSIGTTASTDTQYF TGTGCCAGCAGCCCCTCCATCGGGACTACTGCTAGCACAGATACGCAGTATTTT